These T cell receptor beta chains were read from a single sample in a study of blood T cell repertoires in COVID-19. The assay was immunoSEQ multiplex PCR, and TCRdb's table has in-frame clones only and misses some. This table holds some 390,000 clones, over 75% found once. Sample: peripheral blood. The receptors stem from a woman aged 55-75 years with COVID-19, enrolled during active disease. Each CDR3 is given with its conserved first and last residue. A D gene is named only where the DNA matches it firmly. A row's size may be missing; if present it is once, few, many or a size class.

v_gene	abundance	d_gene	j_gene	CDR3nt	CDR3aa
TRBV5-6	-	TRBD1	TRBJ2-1	TGTGCCAGCAGCTTCCGGGACAGGGCCATCAATGAGCAGTTCTTC	CASSFRDRAINEQFF
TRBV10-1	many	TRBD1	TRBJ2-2	TGCGCCAGCAGTGAGTTTGACAGGGGGTTCGCGAACACCGGGGAGCTGTTTTTT	CASSEFDRGFANTGELFF
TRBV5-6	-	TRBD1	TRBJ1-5	TGTGCCAGCAGCTCCCTAGGGGAAGGGACAGGGGATCAGCCCCAGCATTTT	CASSSLGEGTGDQPQHF
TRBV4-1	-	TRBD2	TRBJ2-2	TGCGCCAGCAGCCAAGACAAGCGGGGGGGCCCCACCGGGGAGCTGTTTTTT	CASSQDKRGGPTGELFF
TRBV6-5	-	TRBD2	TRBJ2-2	TGTGCCAGCCGGACTTTAGCGGGGGACACCGGGGAGCTGTTTTTT	CASRTLAGDTGELFF
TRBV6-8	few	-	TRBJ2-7	TGTGCCAGTAGCAGGCGGCGGGTATTACACGAGCAGTACTTC	CASSRRRVLHEQYF
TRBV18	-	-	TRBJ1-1	TGTGCCAGCTCAGGAATGGCACAGTTGAACACTGAAGCTTTCTTT	CASSGMAQLNTEAFF
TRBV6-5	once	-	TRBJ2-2	TGTGCCTCCAGGTCAGGGGAGATGGCCGGGGAGCTGTTTTTT	CASRSGEMAGELFF
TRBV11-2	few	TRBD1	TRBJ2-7	TGTGCCAGCAGCTGGGACAGTTTACCCTCCTACGAGCAGTACTTC	CASSWDSLPSYEQYF
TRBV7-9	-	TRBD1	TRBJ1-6	TGTGCCAGCAGCTCACAGGGGTCTCTCCTCCACTTT	CASSSQGSLLHF
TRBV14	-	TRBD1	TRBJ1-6	TGTGCCAGCAGCCAATCAACAGGGGTTTCACCCCTCCACTTT	CASSQSTGVSPLHF
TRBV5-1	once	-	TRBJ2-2	TGCGCCAGCAGCTTGCTGGCGGCGGGGGCCTCGGAGACCGGGGAGCTGTTTTTT	CASSLLAAGASETGELFF